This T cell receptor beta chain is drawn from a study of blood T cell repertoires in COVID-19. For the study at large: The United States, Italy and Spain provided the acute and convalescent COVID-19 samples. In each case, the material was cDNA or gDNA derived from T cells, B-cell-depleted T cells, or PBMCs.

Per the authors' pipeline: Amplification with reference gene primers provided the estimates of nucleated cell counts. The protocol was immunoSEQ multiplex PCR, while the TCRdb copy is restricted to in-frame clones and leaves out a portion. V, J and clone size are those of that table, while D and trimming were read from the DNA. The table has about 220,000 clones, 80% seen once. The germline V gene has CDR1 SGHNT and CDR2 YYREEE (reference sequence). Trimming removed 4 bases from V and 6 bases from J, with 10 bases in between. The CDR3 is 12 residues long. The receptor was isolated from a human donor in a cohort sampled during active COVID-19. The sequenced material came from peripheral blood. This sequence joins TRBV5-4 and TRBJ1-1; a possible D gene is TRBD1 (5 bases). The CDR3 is CASSPPGAEAFF. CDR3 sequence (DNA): TGTGCCAGCAGCCCGCCGGGGGCTGAAGCTTTCTTT. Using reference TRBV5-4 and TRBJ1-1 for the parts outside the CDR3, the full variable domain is ETGVTQSPTHLIKTRGQQVTLRCSSQSGHNTVSWYQQALGQGPQFIFQYYREEENGRGNFPPRFSGLQFPNYSSELNVNALELDDSALYLCASSPPGAEAFFGQGTRLTVV.